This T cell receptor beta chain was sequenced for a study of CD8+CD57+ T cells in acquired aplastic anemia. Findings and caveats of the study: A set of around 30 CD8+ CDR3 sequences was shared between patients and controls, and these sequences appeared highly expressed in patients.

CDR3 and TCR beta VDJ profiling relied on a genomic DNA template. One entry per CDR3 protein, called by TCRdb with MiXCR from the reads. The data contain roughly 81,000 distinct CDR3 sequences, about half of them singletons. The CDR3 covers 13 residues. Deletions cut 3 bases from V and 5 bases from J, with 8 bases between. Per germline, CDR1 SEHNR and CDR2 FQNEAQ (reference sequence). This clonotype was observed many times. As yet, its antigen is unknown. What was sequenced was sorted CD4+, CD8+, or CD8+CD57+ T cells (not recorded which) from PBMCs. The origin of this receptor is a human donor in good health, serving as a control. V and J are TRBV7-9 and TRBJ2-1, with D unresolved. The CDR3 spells CASSFTSNNEQFF. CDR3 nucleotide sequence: TGTGCCAGCAGCTTCACCAGCAACAATGAGCAGTTCTTC.